The entry below gives a single TCR beta chain sequence along with its context. This specimen belongs to a study of blood T cell repertoires in COVID-19. The J segment lost 5 bases and the V segment lost 2 bases, leaving 4 bases of the junction unmatched. The CDR3 consists of 13 residues. The germline V gene encodes CDR1 SGHRS and CDR2 YFSETQ. Profiling relied on immunoSEQ multiplex PCR, and the TCRdb table lists in-frame clones only, not all of them. The sample records roughly 150,000 clones, around 80% being singletons. The chain has TRBV5-1 and TRBJ2-7; TRBD1 agrees at 7 bases. The clonotype was recovered from a man in his fifties or sixties who had recovered from COVID-19. Input material: PBMCs or T cells enriched from blood (not recorded which). The CDR3 nucleotides are TGCGCCAGCAGCTTAACAGGGGTACACGAGCAGTACTTC. Translation: CASSLTGVHEQYF.